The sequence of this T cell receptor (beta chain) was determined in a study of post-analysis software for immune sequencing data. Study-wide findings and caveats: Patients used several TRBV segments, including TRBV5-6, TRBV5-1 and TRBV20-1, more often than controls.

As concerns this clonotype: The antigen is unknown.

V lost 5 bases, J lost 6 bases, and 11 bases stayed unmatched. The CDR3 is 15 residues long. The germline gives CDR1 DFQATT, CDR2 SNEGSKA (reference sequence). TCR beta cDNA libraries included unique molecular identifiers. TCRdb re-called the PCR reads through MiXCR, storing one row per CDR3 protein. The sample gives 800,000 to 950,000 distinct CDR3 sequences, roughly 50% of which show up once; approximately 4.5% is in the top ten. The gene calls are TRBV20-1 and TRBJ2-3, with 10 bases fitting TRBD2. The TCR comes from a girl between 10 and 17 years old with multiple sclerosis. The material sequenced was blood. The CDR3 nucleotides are TGCAGTGCTTCCCCCCTAGCGGGAGTCATTGATACGCAGTATTTT. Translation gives CSASPLAGVIDTQYF.